These T cell receptor beta chains were read from a single sample in a study of cytomegalovirus exposure and HLA in healthy donors. The data were produced by immunoSEQ multiplex PCR, yet TCRdb's version contains in-frame clones alone and is incomplete. The sample includes about 190,000 clones, roughly 75% of them seen just once. The specimen sequenced was PBMCs. The receptors shown here come from a man aged 25-45 years in good health and CMV-seropositive. The CDR3 runs from the conserved cysteine through the conserved F or W. D genes are given only for firm matches. A clone size is listed for some rows: how often the clone was seen (once, few, many), or a class if it is expanded.

>NA|TRBD1|TRBV2|TRBJ2-1
CASRARTGGSGNEQFF
TGTGCCAGCAGGGCTAGGACAGGGGGCTCAGGAAATGAGCAGTTCTTC
>NA|TRBD1|TRBV29-1|TRBJ1-4
CSVGQGQATNEKLFF
TGCAGCGTGGGACAGGGGCAAGCAACTAATGAAAAACTGTTTTTT
>NA|NA|TRBV6-5|TRBJ1-2
CASSPHPGTMYGYTF
TGTGCCAGCAGTCCCCACCCCGGGACAATGTATGGCTACACCTTC
>NA|TRBD2|TRBV6-5|TRBJ2-1
CASSPRGDSYNEQFF
TGTGCCAGCAGTCCGCGGGGGGACTCCTACAATGAGCAGTTCTTC
>NA|NA|TRBV7-2|TRBJ1-5
CASSLTGLSPQHF
TGTGCCAGCAGCCTTACCGGTTTATCGCCCCAGCATTTT
>NA|TRBD1|TRBV28|TRBJ1-2
CASETRTGTLYGYTF
TGTGCCAGCGAGACTCGGACAGGGACCCTCTATGGCTACACCTTC
>few|NA|TRBV15|TRBJ1-1
CATSRGGAGQAFF
TGTGCCACCAGCAGAGGTGGGGCAGGGCAAGCTTTCTTT
>NA|NA|TRBV9|TRBJ1-1
CASSVVLGANTEAFF
TGTGCCAGCAGCGTAGTTTTAGGAGCGAACACTGAAGCTTTCTTT
>NA|NA|TRBV15|TRBJ1-5
CATRLGTGNQPQHF
TGTGCCACCAGACTGGGGACTGGTAATCAGCCCCAGCATTTT
>NA|TRBD2|TRBV9|TRBJ2-2
CASSPRSFLAGGGTGELFF
TGTGCCAGCAGCCCCCGTAGCTTCTTAGCGGGGGGGGGCACCGGGGAGCTGTTTTTT